The sequence of this T cell receptor (beta chain) was determined in a study of shared clonotypes between healthy human individuals (TCRdb year 2020). Notes on the research overall: The cohort included three men and a couple of women between 18 and 49 years of age. For each donor, three plates each were used for CD4 naive and CD4 memory, two plates were used for CD8 naive, and one plate was used for CD8 memory. The study deeply sequenced blood TCR repertoires of about 5 healthy adults to estimate repertoire size and the extent of clonotype sharing between individuals. To increase sequencing depth and limit assay-specific biases, different laboratories used diverse techniques to prepare libraries and sequence TCR repertoires. Each donor's leukapheresis produced roughly between about 0.8 and 8.9 billion PBMCs.

Results and caveats for the whole study, not just this receptor: Clonotypes shared by all four sorted-subset donors showed higher generation probabilities than non-shared clonotypes. Larger estimated clonotype richness was generally found for naive subsets than for memory subsets. Sampling was restricted to blood, and TCR repertoires in tissues likely differ from the TCR repertoires found in blood. Because the study included only a small number of donors, the genetic and exposure-history diversity represented was limited. Pairwise subsampling indicated that sequencing depth was expected to affect the degree of clonotype sharing among donors. Sharing across a handful of donors was observed for approximately 4.6% of naive CD4, less than 4% of naive CD8, 2% to 2.5% of memory CD4, and about 0.4% of memory CD8 clonotypes. Even with the large sequencing depth, rarefaction of the sorted-subset datasets indicated that sequencing was incomplete.

The donors were healthy, HIV-negative adults who had no recently reported acute infections or vaccinations. Only Caucasian adults living in Nashville, Tennessee, USA were represented among the donors. Magnetic negative selection was used to enrich CD4+ T cells, after which naive cells were positively selected on CD45RA and the negative fraction became the memory subset. Blood was obtained by leukapheresis, after which PBMCs were separated by Ficoll-Histopaque density gradient centrifugation and cryopreserved in liquid nitrogen vapor phase. Analytical flow cytometry was used to check the purity and quantity of each magnetically sorted T cell population. Genomic DNA was isolated from each sorted fraction and quantified by UV absorbance on a Nanodrop 2000c. With respect to this clone: This receptor's antigen is unknown. No much larger clone is present one base from it, and per-base qualities are unavailable.

V is trimmed back by 6 bases and J by 7 bases, and the junction contains 10 bases that no gene match accounts for. The CDR3 holds 15 amino acids from the cysteine to the phenylalanine. Of all the DNA, just the CDR3 is kept, 45 bases in frame from base 1. Looking up the germline V gene yields CDR1 SGHRS and CDR2 YFSETQ. TCR CDR3 regions were amplified from genomic DNA by multiplex PCR using the deep immunoSEQ assay. For each cell subset, the extracted genomic DNA was distributed evenly across all wells of several immunoSEQ 96-well plates, and each plate served as one replicate. For sorted subsets, approximately 190 ng genomic DNA, equal to tens of thousands of T cell genomes, was loaded into each replicate PCR. The purified libraries were quantified using a Qubit 3.0 fluorometer, sized with a Bioanalyzer 2100, and then quantified again using the KAPA Library Quantification kit. Each immunoSEQ 96-well plate was sequenced on its own single-read 150-cycle Illumina NextSeq 550 flow cell. The study's processing was this. Because the immunoSEQ output included only junctional sequences and no quality scores, the filtering could not be the same as the filtering used for full-length reads. Sequences were annotated with PyIR, a Python wrapper for IgBLAST v1.9, and V/J genes and CDR3 were assigned using IMGT germline references. Reads were filtered out if the reads had weak V/J assignments (E-value above 1e-6), no CDR3, stop codons, out-of-frame junctions, or ambiguous translated residues. V3J clonotypes were defined as sequences sharing the same inferred V gene, J gene, and CDR3 amino acid sequence. The percentage overlap between two repertoires was calculated by dividing the number of shared unique clonotypes by the size of the smaller repertoire. Three approaches were used to assess repertoire richness: RTK rarefaction, the Chao1 estimator, and Recon v2.1 estimates of unobserved clonotypes. OLGA was used to compute generation probabilities for all TCRbeta clonotypes that the gDNA method yielded from a few donors. TCRdb took this table from immuneACCESS and kept in-frame rearrangements with V and J called. Such tables lack part of the clones; where checked against another copy, unresolved V genes explain under half of the gap, and the rest is unexplained. V and J calls and clone size come straight from that table; D and trimming were deduced from the DNA. For this sample there are roughly 2.5 million clones; approximately 92% appear just once. 0.11% to 0.15% of the sample lies in the top ten.

Sequenced input: naive CD4+ T cells sorted from blood. Sample cell subset or site, as interpreted from the label and publication: CD45RA+ positively selected. The clonotype comes from a man aged 18 to 30 in good health. This receptor chain uses TRBV5-1 and TRBJ2-2, with TRBD2 identical over 9 junction bases. The CDR3 corresponds to CASIGGGGAIGELFF. The DNA sequence is given as TGCGCCAGCATCGGTGGCGGGGGGGCCATCGGGGAGCTGTTTTTT.